This section outlines one T cell receptor (beta chain) sequence together with its context. This receptor's antigen is unknown. A read error may explain this, as a much larger clone is one base away. These data come from a study of Graves' ophthalmopathy and Graves' hyperthyroidism (dated by TCRdb to 2017 to 2018). With respect to the entire study: Hyperthyroidism was considered stable if no progression to ophthalmopathy occurred within 18 months of follow-up. To explore V-J signatures distinguishing ophthalmopathy from hyperthyroidism, a discovery set of under 110 patients (43 ophthalmopathy, about 57 stable hyperthyroidism) was enrolled. To tell Graves' ophthalmopathy apart from Graves' hyperthyroidism, and to predict which patients would progress to ophthalmopathy, the study relied on TCR beta repertoire signatures. In several hyperthyroidism patients, the T-cell repertoires found in thyroid tissue were compared with those found in blood. In total, around 130 blood samples were TCR-sequenced: 43 ophthalmopathy, approximately 80 hyperthyroidism and about 17 hyperthyroidism-to-ophthalmopathy patients. For independent validation, a separate cohort was made up of fewer than 20 hyperthyroidism patients plus 17 patients who later progressed from hyperthyroidism to ophthalmopathy. After sampling, hyperthyroidism patients received methimazole starting at 30 mg daily, and ophthalmopathy patients received high-dose intravenous methylprednisolone.

Here is what the overall study found, with its caveats: Most expanded thyroid clonotypes with a frequency above 0.001 also appeared in blood, which suggests that blood repertoires may reflect the immune response in the thyroid. Sample size was not predetermined statistically, and investigators were not blinded to group allocation. Ophthalmopathy was separated from stable hyperthyroidism by the 13-signature model with 85% to 90% sensitivity and 81% to 84% specificity in cross-validation and with 80%/75% in the test set. In validation, the model predicted ophthalmopathy progression with 55% to 71% sensitivity and 72.22% specificity; around twelve predicted patients were CT-confirmed with GO in a median of 6.5 months.

The hyperthyroidism patients were 18 to 65 years old and newly diagnosed, with a disease duration of less than 2 months. Patients with other autoimmune diseases, uncontrolled infections, pregnancy or lactation were excluded from the study. Diagnosis was based on clinical symptoms, serum thyroxine, TRAb, thyroid ultrasound and orbital computed tomography. Trizol reagent was used to extract the total RNA, and its quality was then checked on an Agilent 2100 Bioanalyzer. For repertoire sequencing, TCR beta CDR3 regions were amplified from RNA transcripts. The first round of RT-PCR was done with HTBI primers and the Qiagen OneStep RT-PCR kit, and was followed by a second round of multiplex PCR, then size selection and purification. Libraries were sequenced on an Illumina HiSeq2000 using paired-end 100 bp reads. The original methods were these. SOAPnuke was used to process the reads, throwing out any read that had adapters, had uncalled bases, had a mean Phred below 15, or lacked an exact constant-primer or identifier match. COPE v1.2.5 was used to merge the high-quality paired reads. Clonotypes were defined as unique nucleotide sequences and were aligned to IMGT TRB V, D and J references using MiTCR v1.1. The analysis was limited to V-J combinations with a frequency above 0.0001, which together covered 99.2% of the repertoires. For each V-J combination, a TCR clonal expansion and chaos score was defined as the ratio of F50 clonal expansion to chaos observed in the TCRdist matrix. Features were reduced by Welch's t-statistics and random forest to about a dozen V-J combinations, which fed a naive Bayes classifier. The similarity between thyroid and blood repertoires was quantified using the Morisita-Horn index. TCRdb passed the public sequencing reads through fastp at Q25 and MiXCR, retaining productive beta sequences. When rows share a CDR3 protein, they turn into one entry using the most common DNA and genes. None of the V and J calls come from the authors' own analysis; TCRdb made them. Here the sample has more than 1,000,000 distinct CDR3 sequences; about 38% occur a single time. 11% of the sample comes from the top ten.

Including the terminal cysteine and phenylalanine, the CDR3 comprises 16 residues. Only the CDR3 DNA is retained, 48 bases long and in frame from the first base. CDR1 and CDR2, looked up from the germline V gene (reference sequence), are LNHDA and SQIVND. Here the chain combines TRBV19 and TRBJ1-2, with 7 central nucleotides matching TRBD1. The sample was peripheral blood or thyroid tissue (not recorded which). This clonotype originated in an adult man with Graves' hyperthyroidism. This receptor has the CDR3 CTSSPTLPTGTYGYTF. The bases are TGTACCAGTAGTCCAACCCTTCCGACAGGGACCTATGGCTACACCTTC. With the portions outside the CDR3 filled from the reference TRBV19 and TRBJ1-2 genes, the complete variable region becomes DGGITQSPKYLFRKEGQNVTLSCEQNLNHDAMYWYRQDPGQGLRLIYYSQIVNDFQKGDIAEGYSVSREKKESFPLTVTSAQKNPTAFYLCTSSPTLPTGTYGYTFGSGTRLTVV.